This T cell receptor (beta chain) comes out of a study of OX40 agonist ivuxolimab in advanced cancers. Study-level information: Partial responses occurred in three patients (one hepatocellular carcinoma, two cutaneous melanoma).

V was clipped by 6 bases and J by 5 bases, with 10 bases between them. This CDR3 is built from 11 residues. Germline CDR1 SQVTM, CDR2 ANQGSEA. Generated by immunoSEQ multiplex PCR, the TCRdb table keeps only in-frame clones and is missing some. The data show approximately 79,000 clones, about 88% seen once. The receptor was derived from an adult with an advanced solid tumor such as melanoma, head and neck, liver or kidney cancer. The chain has TRBV29-1 and TRBJ1-2, with D unclear. This sample comprised CD4+ or CD8+ T cells sorted from blood, obtained in a trial of the OX40 agonist ivuxolimab. The CDR3 bases are TGCAGCGTGAAACAAGAATATGGCTACACCTTC. Protein sequence: CSVKQEYGYTF.